This T cell receptor beta chain was sequenced for a study of cytomegalovirus exposure and HLA in healthy donors. About this clone itself: Its antigen is as yet unknown.

This PCR relied on a set of 60 Vbeta primers and 13 Jbeta primers. Clones were sequenced by immunoSEQ multiplex PCR, and TCRdb holds only the in-frame ones, with some missing. The sample holds around 130,000 clones, roughly three fifths seen once. Whole-study results and caveats: Immune exposure information comprised only CMV serostatus. A few CMV-associated chains proved CMV antigen-specific in vitro.

The CDR3 has 15 residues. Germline trimming cut 3 bases from V and 1 base from J; bases unmatched to any gene: 2. Germline CDR1 is MNHEY and CDR2 is SMNVEV (reference sequence). The clonotype comes from a middle-aged woman in good health and CMV-seropositive. The chain combines TRBV27 with TRBJ2-3; TRBD1 agrees at 9 bases. The material sequenced was PBMCs. The CDR3 DNA reads TGTGCCAGCAGTTTCGGGACAGGGCGCACAGATACGCAGTATTTT. This translates into CASSFGTGRTDTQYF.